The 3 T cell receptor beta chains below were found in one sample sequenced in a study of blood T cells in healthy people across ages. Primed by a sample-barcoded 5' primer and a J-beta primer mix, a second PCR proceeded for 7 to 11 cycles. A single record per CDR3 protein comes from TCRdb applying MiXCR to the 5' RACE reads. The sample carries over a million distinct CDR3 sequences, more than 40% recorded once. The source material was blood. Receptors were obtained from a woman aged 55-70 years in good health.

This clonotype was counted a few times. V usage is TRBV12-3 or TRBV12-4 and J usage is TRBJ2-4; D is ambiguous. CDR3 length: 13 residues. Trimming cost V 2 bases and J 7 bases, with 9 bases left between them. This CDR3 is CASSLPGVNIQYF. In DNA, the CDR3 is TGTGCCAGCAGTTTACCTGGGGTGAACATTCAGTACTTC.

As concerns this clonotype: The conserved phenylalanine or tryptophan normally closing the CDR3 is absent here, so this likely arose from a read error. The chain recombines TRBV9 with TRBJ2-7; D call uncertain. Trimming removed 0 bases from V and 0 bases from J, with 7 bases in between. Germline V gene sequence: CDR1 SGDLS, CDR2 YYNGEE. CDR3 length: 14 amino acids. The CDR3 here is CASSVGGFSYEQYL. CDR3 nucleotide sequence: TGTGCCAGCAGCGTAGGGGGTTTCTCCTACGAGCAGTACCTC.

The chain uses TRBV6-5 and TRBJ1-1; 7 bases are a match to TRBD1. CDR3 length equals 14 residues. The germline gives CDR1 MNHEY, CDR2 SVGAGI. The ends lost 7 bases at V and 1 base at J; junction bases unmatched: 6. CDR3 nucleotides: TGTGCCAGCAAAAAGACAGGGAGGAACACTGAAGCTTTCTTT. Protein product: CASKKTGRNTEAFF.